This TCR beta chain was identified during a study of T cells in Graves' hyperthyroidism and ophthalmopathy. Points from the study as a whole: Ophthalmopathy cases were set apart from stable hyperthyroidism by a 13 V-J model.

CDR1 MNHNY and CDR2 SVGAGI come from the germline V gene (reference sequence). The CDR3 runs to 12 residues. V was pared by 6 bases and J by 6 bases, with 11 bases between. This clonotype was recorded a few times. Its cognate antigen is unknown. TCR beta CDR3 regions were amplified from RNA. With the HTBI primer set, the TCR CDR3 went through a first round of RT-PCR. Via MiXCR, TCRdb re-called the multiplex PCR reads, giving one row per CDR3 protein. The sample includes roughly 700,000 distinct CDR3 sequences, 35% of them seen just once. The origin of this receptor is a middle-aged woman with Graves' hyperthyroidism. The sample was blood. This sequence joins TRBV6-6 and TRBJ1-2; the D gene is possibly TRBD1 (5 bases). The CDR3 sequence: CASREQVNGYTF. Here the CDR3 DNA reads TGTGCCAGCAGAGAACAGGTCAATGGCTACACCTTC.